This T cell receptor beta chain comes out of a study of blood T cell repertoires in COVID-19. The overall study: The United States, Italy and Spain were the sources of the acute and convalescent COVID-19 samples. PBMCs, B-cell-depleted T cells, or T cells were the source of the cDNA or gDNA that made up the material.

The study recruited people aged about 18 to 89 years across around 24 US areas. CDR3 size: 15 residues. Germline V gives CDR1 MNHEY, CDR2 SVGAGI. V lost 7 bases to trimming and J lost 7 bases; unmatched junction nucleotides: 10. In the original analysis: It was from reference gene primer amplification that nucleated cell counts were estimated. Produced via immunoSEQ multiplex PCR; TCRdb's table is partial and in-frame only. The V and J calls and clone size are taken from that table; D and trimming were inferred from the DNA. The sample has almost 400,000 clones, roughly 90% seen once. Sequenced sample: PBMCs or T cells enriched from blood (not recorded which). The receptor was derived from a woman aged 30 to 39 with acute COVID-19. The rearrangement uses TRBV6-5 and TRBJ1-6; TRBD1 matches at 7 bases. The CDR3 nucleotides read TGTGCCAGCAAGCGAGACAGGGCGGGAAATTCACCCCTCCACTTT. This gives the protein CASKRDRAGNSPLHF.